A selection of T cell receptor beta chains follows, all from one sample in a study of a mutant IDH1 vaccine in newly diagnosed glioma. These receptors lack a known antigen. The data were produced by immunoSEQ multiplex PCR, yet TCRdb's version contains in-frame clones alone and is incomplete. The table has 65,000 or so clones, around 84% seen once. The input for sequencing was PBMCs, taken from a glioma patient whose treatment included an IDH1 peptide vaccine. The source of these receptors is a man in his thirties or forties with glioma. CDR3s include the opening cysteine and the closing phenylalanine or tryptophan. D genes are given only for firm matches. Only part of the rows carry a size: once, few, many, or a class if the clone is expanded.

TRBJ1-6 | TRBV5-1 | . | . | CASSFSLQGVNYNSPLHF | TGCGCCAGCAGCTTCAGTCTACAGGGAGTAAACTATAATTCACCCCTCCACTTT
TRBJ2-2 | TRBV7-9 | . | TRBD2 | CASSASGGGGRELFF | TGTGCCAGCAGCGCAAGCGGGGGTGGGGGCCGGGAGCTGTTTTTT
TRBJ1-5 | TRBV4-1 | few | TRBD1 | CASSQDGTVRGQGNQPQHF | TGCGCCAGCAGCCAAGATGGGACGGTAAGGGGACAGGGGAATCAGCCCCAGCATTTT
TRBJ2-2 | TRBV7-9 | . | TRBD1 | CASSTGTGASTGELFF | TGTGCCAGCAGCACGGGGACAGGGGCGAGCACCGGGGAGCTGTTTTTT
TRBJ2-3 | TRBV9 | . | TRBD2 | CASSVVERGAWVTSNTQYF | TGTGCCAGCAGCGTAGTTGAGCGGGGGGCCTGGGTAACGTCAAATACGCAGTATTTT
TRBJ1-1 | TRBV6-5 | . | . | CASSYSPDTEAFF | TGTGCCAGCAGTTACTCTCCGGACACTGAAGCTTTCTTT
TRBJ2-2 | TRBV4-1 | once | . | CASSQDWVGGNTGELFF | TGCGCCAGCAGCCAAGATTGGGTCGGGGGTAACACCGGGGAGCTGTTTTTT
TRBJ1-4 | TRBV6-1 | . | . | CASSAWALGNEKLFF | TGTGCCAGCAGCGCATGGGCGCTCGGAAATGAAAAACTGTTTTTT
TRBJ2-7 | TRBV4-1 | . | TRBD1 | CASSQGQGASYEQYF | TGCGCCAGCAGCCAAGGACAGGGGGCCTCCTACGAGCAGTACTTC
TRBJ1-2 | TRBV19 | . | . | CASSMPFSSAGGYTF | TGTGCCAGTAGTATGCCCTTCTCTTCTGCGGGAGGCTACACCTTC
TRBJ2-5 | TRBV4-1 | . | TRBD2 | CASSPNYQRGGQETQYF | TGCGCCAGCAGCCCGAATTATCAGCGGGGGGGCCAAGAGACCCAGTACTTC
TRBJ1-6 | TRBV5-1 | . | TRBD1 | CASSWTGGSALHF | TGCGCCAGCAGTTGGACAGGGGGTTCGGCCCTCCACTTT
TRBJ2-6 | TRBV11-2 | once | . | CASSPTDHSGANVLTF | TGTGCCAGCAGCCCCACAGACCACTCTGGGGCCAACGTCCTGACTTTC
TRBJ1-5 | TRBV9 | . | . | CASSVAEGGGGSNQPQHF | TGTGCCAGCAGCGTAGCCGAAGGAGGCGGCGGTAGCAATCAGCCCCAGCATTTT
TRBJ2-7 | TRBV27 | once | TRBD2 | CASRRLAGPLEQYF | TGTGCCAGCCGCCGACTAGCGGGGCCCCTCGAGCAGTACTTC
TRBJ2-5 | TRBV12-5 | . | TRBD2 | CASGLYVGGAIQETQYF | TGTGCTAGTGGTTTGTACGTCGGGGGGGCCATCCAAGAGACCCAGTACTTC
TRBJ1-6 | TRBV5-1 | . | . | CASSLDRSWGSPLHF | TGCGCCAGCAGCTTGGACCGGTCATGGGGATCACCCCTCCACTTT
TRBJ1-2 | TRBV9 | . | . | CASSDSPGRTNYGYTF | TGTGCCAGCAGCGATAGTCCGGGACGGACTAACTATGGCTACACCTTC
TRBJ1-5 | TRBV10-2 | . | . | CASSEVLGQPQHF | TGCGCCAGCAGTGAGGTTCTAGGACAGCCCCAGCATTTT
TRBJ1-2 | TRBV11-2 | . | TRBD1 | CASSLASPHRGRGYGYTF | TGTGCCAGCAGCTTAGCCTCACCGCACAGGGGGCGAGGATATGGCTACACCTTC
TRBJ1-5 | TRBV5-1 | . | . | CASSTQGRVWNQPQHF | TGCGCCAGCAGCACCCAAGGACGGGTTTGGAATCAGCCCCAGCATTTT
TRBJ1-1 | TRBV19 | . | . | CASSIRGRTAAFF | TGTGCCAGTAGTATAAGGGGTCGAACAGCGGCTTTCTTT
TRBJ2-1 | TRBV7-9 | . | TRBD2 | CASSLGAGGPSVYNEQFF | TGTGCCAGCAGCTTAGGAGCGGGGGGACCCTCGGTCTACAATGAGCAGTTCTTC
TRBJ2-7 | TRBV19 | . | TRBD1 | CASSTQTGGRYEQYF | TGTGCCAGTAGTACCCAGACAGGGGGCCGGTACGAGCAGTACTTC
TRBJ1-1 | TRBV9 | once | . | CASSEGDTEAFF | TGTGCCAGCAGCGAAGGGGACACTGAAGCTTTCTTT
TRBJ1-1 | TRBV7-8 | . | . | CASSPNGNTEAFF | TGTGCCAGCAGCCCAAATGGGAACACTGAAGCTTTCTTT
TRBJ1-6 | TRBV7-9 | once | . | CASSLVLGRLSPLHF | TGTGCCAGCAGCTTAGTCCTAGGGAGGCTGTCACCCCTCCACTTT
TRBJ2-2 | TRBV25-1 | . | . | CASSELIGAKSAGELFF | TGTGCCAGCAGTGAATTAATCGGTGCCAAATCCGCCGGGGAGCTGTTTTTT
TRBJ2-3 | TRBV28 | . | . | CASSLGQLSTDTQYF | TGTGCCAGCAGTTTAGGGCAACTTAGCACAGATACGCAGTATTTT
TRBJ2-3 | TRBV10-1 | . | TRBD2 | CASSDTSGGTDTQYF | TGCGCCAGCAGTGACACTAGCGGGGGGACAGATACGCAGTATTTT
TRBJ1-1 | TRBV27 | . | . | CASSLDGKMNTEAFF | TGTGCCAGCAGTCTGGACGGCAAAATGAACACTGAAGCTTTCTTT
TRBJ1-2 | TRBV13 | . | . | CASRGRGDYGYTF | TGTGCCAGCAGGGGAAGGGGGGACTATGGCTACACCTTC
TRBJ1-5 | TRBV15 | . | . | CATSGGGSNQPQHF | TGTGCCACCAGCGGGGGCGGCAGCAATCAGCCCCAGCATTTT
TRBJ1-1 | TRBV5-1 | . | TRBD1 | CASSQRTGRGINTEAFF | TGCGCCAGCAGCCAGAGGACAGGGAGGGGTATCAACACTGAAGCTTTCTTT
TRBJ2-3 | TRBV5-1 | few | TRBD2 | CASSWGGPEDTQYF | TGCGCCAGCAGCTGGGGAGGGCCAGAAGATACGCAGTATTTT
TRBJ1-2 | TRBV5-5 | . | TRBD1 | CASSFSTGNPYGYTF | TGTGCCAGCAGCTTTTCGACAGGGAATCCCTATGGCTACACCTTC
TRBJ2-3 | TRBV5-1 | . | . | CASSRDSTDTQYF | TGCGCCAGCAGCCGGGACAGCACAGATACGCAGTATTTT
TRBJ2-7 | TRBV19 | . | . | CASSPGGQPYEQYF | TGTGCCAGTAGTCCTGGGGGTCAACCCTACGAGCAGTACTTC
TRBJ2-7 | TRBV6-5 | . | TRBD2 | CASSLLRAGDEQYF | TGTGCCAGCAGCTTGTTGAGGGCGGGGGACGAGCAGTACTTC
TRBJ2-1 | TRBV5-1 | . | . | CASSLDGVNEQFF | TGCGCCAGCAGCTTGGATGGGGTCAATGAGCAGTTCTTC
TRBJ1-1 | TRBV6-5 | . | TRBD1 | CASSYSTGGTEAFF | TGTGCCAGCAGTTACTCGACAGGGGGCACTGAAGCTTTCTTT
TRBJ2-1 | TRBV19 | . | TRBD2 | CASSPAGGPYNEQFF | TGTGCCAGTAGTCCGGCGGGGGGACCCTACAATGAGCAGTTCTTC
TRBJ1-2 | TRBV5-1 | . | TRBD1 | CASRPQGALFGYTF | TGCGCCAGCAGACCCCAGGGGGCGCTTTTTGGCTACACCTTC
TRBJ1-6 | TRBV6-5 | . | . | CASSYFSKSPLHF | TGTGCCAGCAGTTACTTCAGCAAATCACCCCTCCACTTT